The 25 T cell receptor beta chains below all came from one sample that was sequenced in a study of blood T cell repertoires in COVID-19. Only in-frame clones appear in the TCRdb table, and some are missing; sequencing was by immunoSEQ multiplex PCR. The sample has fewer than 400,000 clones; under 90% are singletons. The sequenced sample was peripheral blood. The receptors shown here come from a woman between 25 and 40 years old with COVID-19, enrolled during active disease.

This rearrangement joins TRBV15 to TRBJ1-4, with a possible D match to TRBD1 (5 bases). In germline, CDR1 is LNHNV, CDR2 YYDKDF (reference sequence). The V and J ends lost 0 bases and 3 bases respectively, with 11 bases between them. The CDR3 sequence is 16 residues long. CDR3 DNA: TGTGCCACCAGCAGAGAAACACAGGCGCCTAATGAAAAACTGTTTTTT. This encodes CATSRETQAPNEKLFF.

This sequence joins TRBV28 and TRBJ2-3; 7 nucleotides line up with TRBD2. CDR1 MDHEN and CDR2 SYDVKM come from the germline V gene. This CDR3 comprises 14 residues. J gave up 6 bases and V 11 bases, and 14 bases lay outside the gene matches. In nucleotides, the CDR3 is TGTGCCTCCTCAAGCGGGGCCACACAGGATACGCAGTATTTT. Protein: CASSSGATQDTQYF.

The rearrangement uses TRBV28 and TRBJ2-2; D is possibly TRBD1 (6 bases). The CDR3 covers 14 residues. With 5 bases removed from V and 3 bases from J, the gap between germline ends came to 10 bases. CDR1 MDHEN and CDR2 SYDVKM come from the germline V gene. The CDR3 spells CASSRAGDTGELFF. CDR3 sequence (DNA): TGTGCCAGCAGTCGGGCAGGGGACACCGGGGAGCTGTTTTTT.

This rearrangement joins TRBV5-4 to TRBJ2-1; no reliable D call. This CDR3 has 15 residues. Germline V CDR1 and CDR2: SGHNT, YYREEE (reference sequence). The ends were cut back, 4 bases at V and 0 bases at J, with 11 bases in the middle. The CDR3 here is CASSLPRNSYNEQFF. CDR3 DNA: TGTGCCAGCAGCCTCCCGCGCAACTCCTACAATGAGCAGTTCTTC.

J is TRBJ1-2 and V is TRBV3-1 (or the pseudogene TRBV3-2); 11 nucleotides match TRBD1. Germline CDR1 and CDR2: LGHDT and YNNKEL (reference sequence). This CDR3 is 16 amino acids long. V lost 0 bases and J lost 8; bases outside the gene matches: 8. The CDR3 region is CASSQDYGQGAPGYTF. The CDR3 nucleotides read TGTGCCAGCAGCCAAGATTATGGACAGGGGGCGCCCGGCTACACCTTC.

The chain couples TRBV2 to TRBJ2-3; D is possibly TRBD1 (5 bases). Trimming left V 2 bases short and J 7 bases short, with 13 bases between. CDR3 length equals 14 residues. Germline V gives CDR1 SNHLY, CDR2 FYNNEI. CDR3 protein: CASSEQGALNTQYF. DNA of the CDR3: TGTGCCAGCAGTGAACAAGGGGCCTTGAATACGCAGTATTTT.

The V call is TRBV11-3, the J call TRBJ2-7; 8 bases agree with TRBD1. The CDR3 is 15 amino acids. The germline CDR1 and CDR2 sequences are SGHNT and YENEEA. The junction had 5 bases not matched to a gene; V was cut back by 1 base and J by 3 bases. CDR3 coding DNA: TGTGCCAGCAGCTTAGTGCAGGGGGCTTTCTACGAGCAGTACTTC. Translating it yields CASSLVQGAFYEQYF. Using reference TRBV11-3 and TRBJ2-7 for the parts outside the CDR3, the full variable domain is EAGVVQSPRYKIIEKKQPVAFWCNPISGHNTLYWYLQNLGQGPELLIRYENEEAVDDSQLPKDRFSAERLKGVDSTLKIQPAELGDSAVYLCASSLVQGAFYEQYFGPGTRLTVT.

This clone is a singleton in its sample. The chain carries TRBV7-9 and TRBJ2-2; no clear D. The V end lost 7 bases, the J end lost 2 bases, and 8 bases lay between the germline ends. The CDR3 totals 13 residues. The V gene's germline CDR1 is SEHNR and CDR2 FQNEAQ (reference sequence). The DNA for the CDR3 is TGTGCCAGCAACTCCCGTAACACCGGGGAGCTGTTTTTT. Residues: CASNSRNTGELFF.

By sample share, this clone is medium-sized. The chain has TRBV3-1 (or the pseudogene TRBV3-2) and TRBJ1-3; 8 bases fit TRBD1. Trimming cost V 0 bases and J 4 bases; bases outside gene matches: 11. The CDR3 sequence is 18 residues long. Germline CDR1 reads LGHDT; CDR2 reads YNNKEL (reference sequence). The chain's CDR3 is CASSQESFGTGIGNTIYF. As DNA, the CDR3 is TGTGCCAGCAGCCAAGAGAGTTTCGGGACAGGTATAGGAAACACCATATATTTT.

Here the CDR3 reads CASSLGTAWNTEAFF. In DNA, the CDR3 is TGTGCCAGTAGTCTCGGGACAGCCTGGAACACTGAAGCTTTCTTT. The chain carries TRBV19 and TRBJ1-1, with 7 nucleotides matching TRBD1. V shed 5 bases, J shed 1 base, and the junction held 7 bases outside the gene matches. Germline V gene data show CDR1 as LNHDA and CDR2 as SQIVND (reference sequence). CDR3 length equals 15 residues.

In DNA form, the CDR3 reads TGCGCCAGCAGTTCCCTAGGGGTTGATAACACTGAAGCTTTCTTT. It translates to CASSSLGVDNTEAFF. The gene calls are TRBV10-2 and TRBJ1-1; TRBD1 is a possible D gene (5 bases). CDR1 is WSHSY and CDR2 is SAAADI in the germline V gene. The CDR3 loop spans 15 amino acids. Trimming left V 5 bases short and J 2 bases short, with 15 bases between.

The chain uses TRBV10-3 and TRBJ2-3, with D uncertain. The CDR3 length is 12 residues. V lost 6 bases, J lost 4 bases, and 8 bases lay in between. Germline assignment: CDR1 ENHRY and CDR2 SYGVKD. The CDR3 reads CAIRQEADTQYF. CDR3 nucleotides: TGTGCCATCAGGCAAGAGGCAGATACGCAGTATTTT.

Only one count was recorded for this clone. V is TRBV28 and J is TRBJ1-2; the D is unclear. This CDR3 has 16 residues. Germline CDR1 MDHEN, CDR2 SYDVKM. Between the trimmed V and J ends, which lost 6 bases and 8 bases, there was a span of 25 bases. The CDR3 DNA sequence: TGTGCCAGCAGCCCGTCCGTGGGCAGGTGGTATCGGGGCTACACCTTC. Translating it yields CASSPSVGRWYRGYTF.

In its sample, this clone was seen once. The rearrangement links TRBV2 to TRBJ1-1, with D perhaps TRBD1 (5 bases). V lost 2 bases and J 3 bases, leaving 10 bases between the germline ends. The CDR3 has 14 residues. Germline V CDR1 and CDR2: SNHLY, FYNNEI. In DNA, the CDR3 is TGTGCCAGCAGTGAATTTGGAGGGGACACTGAAGCTTTCTTT. Translated: CASSEFGGDTEAFF.

The rearrangement uses TRBV12-3 or TRBV12-4 and TRBJ1-2, with D unresolved. The CDR3 is 12 residues long. V was shortened by 4 bases and J by 2 bases, with 5 bases between the two germline ends. The CDR3 region is CASSSRNYGYTF. For the CDR3, the DNA is TGTGCCAGCAGTTCGAGAAACTATGGCTACACCTTC.

The chain uses TRBV28 and TRBJ2-3; 8 nucleotides align to TRBD1. The CDR3 is 14 residues long. The trim removed 6 bases at V and 1 base at J, leaving 3 bases unmatched. Germline V lookup: CDR1 MDHEN, CDR2 SYDVKM. CDR3 coding DNA: TGTGCCAGCAGCGTACAGGGGGGCACAGATACGCAGTATTTT. This codes for CASSVQGGTDTQYF.

The chain is built from TRBV18 and TRBJ1-1; a possible D gene is TRBD1 (5 bases). V was cut by 0 bases and J by 5 bases, with 16 bases left in between. The CDR3 is 16 amino acids. Germline-derived CDR1 and CDR2 are KGHSH and LQKENI. The CDR3 here is CASSPPGLASGTEAFF. The CDR3 region has the DNA TGTGCCAGCTCACCACCAGGGTTGGCGTCAGGGACTGAAGCTTTCTTT.

The chain couples TRBV4-1 to TRBJ1-2, with D uncertain. The ends were cut back, 0 bases at V and 4 bases at J, with 15 bases in the middle. The CDR3 runs to 16 residues. Germline V lookup: CDR1 MGHRA, CDR2 YSYEKL. CDR3 residues: CASSQDRAEGGYGYTF. The CDR3 nucleotides are TGCGCCAGCAGCCAAGATAGGGCGGAGGGCGGCTATGGCTACACCTTC.

The chain has TRBV9 and TRBJ2-5; unclear D gene. The CDR3 extends over 15 amino acids. With 4 bases removed from V and 7 bases from J, the gap between germline ends came to 20 bases. CDR1 is SGDLS and CDR2 is YYNGEE in the germline V gene. The chain's CDR3 is CASSTDPGPSWTQYF. The CDR3 region has the DNA TGTGCCAGCAGCACCGATCCGGGTCCCTCTTGGACCCAGTACTTC.

The V and J genes are TRBV5-5 and TRBJ2-3; 9 nucleotides line up with TRBD2. This CDR3 has 17 amino acids. The germline V gene encodes CDR1 SGHKS and CDR2 YYEKEE (reference sequence). Germline trimming cut 0 bases from V and 1 base from J; bases unmatched to any gene: 6. CDR3 coding DNA: TGTGCCAGCAGCTTGGATGGCGGGGGGGCCGGCACAGATACGCAGTATTTT. Its protein product is CASSLDGGGAGTDTQYF.

The rearrangement joins TRBV4-1 to TRBJ2-1, with D perhaps matching TRBD2 (5 bases). CDR1 MGHRA and CDR2 YSYEKL come from the germline V gene. Trimming pared 4 bases from V and 8 bases from J, leaving 15 bases between. The CDR3 loop spans 14 amino acids. The CDR3 DNA sequence: TGCGCCAGCAGCCGCACCGGGATTGGAGATGAGCAGTTCTTC. Translating gives CASSRTGIGDEQFF.

V is TRBV18 and J is TRBJ1-1; a possible D gene is TRBD1 (5 bases). V lost 2 bases, J lost 3 bases, and 10 bases lay in between. From germline, CDR1 is KGHSH and CDR2 LQKENI. The CDR3 runs to 14 residues. Here the CDR3 DNA reads TGTGCCAGCTCACCAGGGAAAGGGGACACTGAAGCTTTCTTT. Translated, it gives CASSPGKGDTEAFF.

The chain is built from TRBV6-5 and TRBJ2-6, with no clear D. V lost 7 bases, J lost 2 bases, and 12 bases lay in between. CDR1 and CDR2 (germline): MNHEY, SVGAGI. The CDR3 runs 15 residues. CDR3 DNA: TGTGCCAGCAACGTTCTACGCGCTGGGGCCAACGTCCTGACTTTC. Translation gives CASNVLRAGANVLTF.

The chain joins TRBV6-6 to TRBJ1-2; TRBD1 might be the D (6 bases). With 5 bases removed from V and 7 bases from J, the gap between germline ends came to 11 bases. Germline CDR1 MNHNY, CDR2 SVGAGI (reference sequence). The CDR3 is 12 amino acids. The CDR3 DNA reads TGTGCCAGCAGTCCCTACAGGGTTGGCTACACCTTC. Translated: CASSPYRVGYTF.

The chain joins TRBV2 to TRBJ1-1, with a possible D match to TRBD1 (6 bases). Per germline, CDR1 SNHLY and CDR2 FYNNEI. This CDR3 region has 13 residues. V shed 9 bases and J shed 5 bases, with 16 bases lying between them. In DNA, the CDR3 is TGTGCCAGGGTTGGACAGCCCGGGACTGAAGCTTTCTTT. Translation gives CARVGQPGTEAFF.